Below, 12 T cell receptor beta chains from the same sample are listed, as sequenced in a study of blood T cells in healthy people across ages. Primed by a sample-barcoded 5' primer and a J-beta primer mix, a second PCR proceeded for about 6 to 12 cycles. One entry per CDR3 protein, called by TCRdb with MiXCR from the 5' RACE reads. The table lists approximately 800,000 distinct CDR3 sequences, roughly 25% of them singletons, with under 4.5% in the top ten. This sample was also put to use in a study of T cells of mothers and their children.

Sequenced sample: blood. The receptor source for this set is a boy aged 10-17 years in good health.

Only a few counts were recorded for this clonotype. This rearrangement joins TRBV2 to TRBJ2-7, with 11 bases matching TRBD1. This CDR3 is 18 amino acids long. Per germline, CDR1 SNHLY and CDR2 FYNNEI. With 5 bases clipped from V and 7 bases from J, the junction kept 19 bases outside the gene matches. The CDR3 reads CASSSRLGRTGGAWEQYF. CDR3 in DNA: TGTGCCAGCAGTTCCCGGCTGGGGAGGACAGGGGGCGCGTGGGAGCAGTACTTC. The full variable domain, completed using reference TRBV2 and TRBJ2-7, is EPEVTQTPSHQVTQMGQEVILRCVPISNHLYFYWYRQILGQKVEFLVSFYNNEISEKSEIFDDQFSVERPDGSNFTLKIRSTKLEDSAMYFCASSSRLGRTGGAWEQYFGPGTRLTVT.

This clonotype has a handful of counts. The V gene is TRBV7-9, the J gene TRBJ2-1; D gene unclear. Germline CDR1 SEHNR, CDR2 FQNEAQ (reference sequence). The CDR3 sequence is 18 residues long. V shed 0 bases and J shed 6 bases, with 21 bases lying between them. The CDR3 region is CASSLAPEVQILGNEQFF. The CDR3 region has the DNA TGTGCCAGCAGCTTAGCCCCTGAGGTACAGATCCTGGGCAATGAGCAGTTCTTC.

This chain uses TRBV14 with TRBJ1-2, with a possible D match to TRBD1 (6 bases). Trimming pared 0 bases from V and 6 bases from J, leaving 14 bases between. CDR3 size: 15 residues. Germline lookup yields CDR1 SGHDN and CDR2 FVKESK. In DNA, the CDR3 is TGTGCCAGCAGCCAAGAGAACGCGGGGGCAAATGGCTACACCTTC. Its translation is CASSQENAGANGYTF.

The V call is TRBV29-1, the J call TRBJ1-2; tentatively, D is TRBD1 (6 bases). V shed 4 bases and J shed 1 base, with 13 bases lying between them. CDR1 and CDR2 from the germline V gene are SQVTM and ANQGSEA. CDR3 size: 14 residues. The CDR3 region has the DNA TGCAGCGTTGGGGCAGGGGCGAGTAACTATGGCTACACCTTC. It encodes CSVGAGASNYGYTF.

Concerning this clonotype: One end of the junction varies from germline; a read error may be responsible. The gene calls are TRBV20-1 and TRBJ2-1; 10 nucleotides align to TRBD1. Per germline, CDR1 DFQATT and CDR2 SNEGSKA (reference sequence). CDR3 size: 16 residues. This CDR3 is CSTRAHPGQGYNEQFF. CDR3 coding DNA: TGCAGTACTAGAGCCCACCCGGGACAGGGGTACAATGAGCAGTTCTTC.

For the CDR3, the DNA is TGTGCCATCAGTGAGCTAGCGGGAGTTGGCACCGGGGAGCTGTTTTTT. Protein product: CAISELAGVGTGELFF. The V gene is TRBV10-3, the J gene TRBJ2-2, with TRBD2 matching 10 bases. The V gene's germline CDR1 is ENHRY and CDR2 SYGVKD. The CDR3 covers 16 residues. The V gene end was trimmed by 2 bases and the J gene end by 4 bases; junction bases not matched to a gene: 4.

The chain uses TRBV28 and TRBJ2-5; 11 nucleotides match TRBD2. CDR3 length: 15 amino acids. Germline V gene lookup returns CDR1 MDHEN and CDR2 SYDVKM. After removal of 2 bases from V and 5 bases from J, the junction contained 4 bases not matched to a gene. CDR3: CASSLLGTSGETQYF. CDR3 nucleotide sequence: TGTGCCAGCAGTTTACTGGGGACTAGCGGCGAGACCCAGTACTTC.

V gene TRBV29-1 combines with J gene TRBJ2-7, with 8 bases aligning to TRBD1. Germline V CDR1 and CDR2: SQVTM, ANQGSEA. This CDR3 has 16 residues. Trimming took 7 bases from V and 2 from J; bases not matched to a gene: 16. CDR3 nucleotide sequence: TGCAGCGCTAGTCAAGGGACAGGATCCCCCACCTACGAGCAGTACTTC. It translates to CSASQGTGSPTYEQYF.

A word on this clonotype: A junction end diverges from the germline sequence, so it may reflect a read error. CDR3 region: CSARLTGQETQYF. The CDR3 nucleotides read TGCAGCGCTAGACTCACAGGCCAAGAGACCCAGTACTTC. The rearrangement links TRBV20-1 to TRBJ2-5, with D possibly TRBD1 on 5 matching bases. The CDR3 covers 13 residues. Germline V gene sequence: CDR1 DFQATT, CDR2 SNEGSKA (reference sequence).

Notes on this clonotype: An end of the junction does not agree with germline; a read error may underlie this. This chain links TRBV4-3 with TRBJ1-2; no clear D gene. This CDR3 region has 15 residues. Germline loops: CDR1 LGHNA, CDR2 YSLEER. The CDR3 region is CVSSQEVGPNYGYTF. The CDR3 region has the DNA TGCGTCAGCAGCCAAGAAGTCGGCCCAAACTATGGCTACACCTTC.

This clonotype was observed a few times. V gene TRBV27 combines with J gene TRBJ2-3; D not resolved. From germline, CDR1 is MNHEY and CDR2 SMNVEV (reference sequence). The ends were cut back, 4 bases at V and 3 bases at J, with 11 bases in the middle. The length of the CDR3 is 14 residues. The CDR3 DNA reads as TGTGCCAGCAGTTCCCATGGATCGACAGATACGCAGTATTTT. It translates to CASSSHGSTDTQYF.

A few counts support this clonotype. J is TRBJ2-3 and V is TRBV12-5, with 9 bases fitting TRBD1. The CDR3 spans 15 residues. CDR1 and CDR2 (germline): LGHNT, FRNRAP. The trim removed 6 bases at V and 5 bases at J, leaving 9 bases unmatched. CDR3 sequence reads: CASGWGQGWGDTQYF. CDR3 nucleotide sequence: TGTGCTAGTGGCTGGGGACAGGGATGGGGAGATACGCAGTATTTT.